The present entry profiles one T cell receptor (beta chain) with its context. Following RNA extraction, reverse transcription yielded cDNA that acted as the sequencing template. Repertoires were generated with immunoSEQ multiplex PCR, while TCRdb's copy carries only in-frame clones and drops some. The sample carries about 200,000 clones, roughly 64% recorded once. Trimming stripped 5 bases from V and 5 bases from J, with 18 bases between. The V gene's germline CDR1 is SEHNR and CDR2 FQNEAQ (reference sequence). The CDR3 sequence is 15 residues long. The sample comes from a study of CD8+ T cells in alopecia areata. At the level of the study: Patients in the study were on tofacitinib for 6 to 18 months, then off it for 6 months.

The treatment denotes: oral pan-JAK inhibitor, 5-10 mg twice daily. The specimen comprised CD4+ T cells sorted from blood, sampled at week 24, from a patient treated with tofacitinib. This chain connects TRBV7-9 to TRBJ2-5; D may be TRBD1 or TRBD2 (6 bases each). The sequence was collected from a human donor with alopecia areata. The CDR3 loop is CASSPPPGASETQYF. CDR3 coding DNA: TGTGCCAGCAGCCCGCCCCCGGGGGCTTCGGAGACCCAGTACTTC.